This is a list of T cell receptor beta chains from one sample in a study of T cells in Graves' hyperthyroidism and ophthalmopathy. TCRdb reprocessed the multiplex PCR reads with MiXCR, giving one entry per CDR3 protein. This table has about 640,000 distinct CDR3 sequences, 20% appearing once. The source material was blood. The source is a man younger than 40 with Graves' ophthalmopathy. Each CDR3 is given with its conserved first and last residue. D genes are given only for firm matches. Rows give clone size only sometimes, using once, few, many, or a class for an expanded clone.

TRBJ2-2	TRBV5-4	-	-	CASSRAQFRQSNTGELFF	TGTGCCAGCAGCCGGGCACAGTTCAGACAGTCGAACACCGGGGAGCTGTTTTTT
TRBJ2-7	TRBV7-9	few	-	CASSLFEATGDYEQYF	TGTGCCAGCAGCTTATTTGAGGCTACGGGGGACTACGAGCAGTACTTC
TRBJ2-5	TRBV6-1	few	-	CASREGAETQYF	TGTGCCAGCAGGGAAGGGGCAGAGACCCAGTACTTC
TRBJ1-5	TRBV11-3	few	-	CASSLGNPKRNQPQHF	TGTGCCAGCAGCTTAGGGAACCCGAAAAGGAATCAGCCCCAGCATTTT
TRBJ1-2	TRBV10-3	few	-	CAISASGQVYGYTF	TGTGCCATCAGTGCCTCGGGACAAGTCTATGGCTACACCTTC
TRBJ1-3	TRBV11-2	many	-	CASSSPLPEVEVYF	TGTGCCAGCAGCTCGCCCCTCCCCGAAGTAGAGGTATATTTT
TRBJ1-2	TRBV27	many	TRBD1	CASSPWTGGVGYTF	TGTGCCAGCAGTCCCTGGACAGGGGGCGTTGGCTACACCTTC
TRBJ1-2	TRBV28	many	-	CASSLGGQGNYGYTF	TGTGCCAGCAGTTTAGGGGGCCAGGGAAACTATGGCTACACCTTC
TRBJ1-5	TRBV28	many	-	CASKETERQPQHF	TGTGCCAGCAAGGAGACAGAAAGGCAGCCCCAGCATTTT
TRBJ2-7	TRBV12-3/TRBV12-4	many	TRBD2	CASSFLSGAKAYEQYF	TGTGCCAGCAGTTTCCTGAGCGGGGCTAAGGCCTACGAGCAGTACTTC
TRBJ1-1	TRBV18	many	TRBD1	CASSPPRDRVNTEAFF	TGTGCCAGCTCACCACCCCGGGACAGGGTTAACACTGAAGCTTTCTTT
TRBJ2-7	TRBV9	-	TRBD1	CASSVEDRAGYEQYF	TGTGCCAGCAGCGTGGAGGACAGGGCAGGCTACGAGCAGTACTTC
TRBJ2-5	TRBV29-1	few	-	CSVGDPKGETQYF	TGCAGCGTGGGGGACCCGAAGGGGGAGACCCAGTACTTC
TRBJ2-1	TRBV7-2	-	TRBD2	CASSLALRLASNEQFF	TGTGCCAGCAGCTTAGCGCTCCGACTAGCGTCCAATGAGCAGTTCTTC
TRBJ1-4	TRBV2	-	-	CASSERGINEKLFF	TGTGCCAGCAGTGAACGGGGCATTAATGAAAAACTGTTTTTT
TRBJ1-3	TRBV29-1	-	-	CSVNDGNTIYF	TGCAGCGTTAATGATGGAAACACCATATATTTT
TRBJ2-3	TRBV6-5	few	TRBD2	CASSYRTSGTDTQYF	TGTGCCAGCAGTTACCGAACTAGCGGGACAGATACGCAGTATTTT
TRBJ1-5	TRBV28	few	TRBD1	CASSTGGYFHQPQHF	TGTGCCAGCAGTACAGGGGGCTATTTCCATCAGCCCCAGCATTTT
TRBJ2-1	TRBV19	few	-	CASSTPPADYNEQFF	TGTGCCAGTAGTACCCCCCCAGCGGATTACAATGAGCAGTTCTTC
TRBJ2-7	TRBV30	many	TRBD1	CAWVQGYEQYF	TGTGCCTGGGTACAGGGGTACGAGCAGTACTTC
TRBJ2-1	TRBV25-1	-	-	CASSEHRQGTSPYNEQFF	TGTGCCAGCAGTGAACATAGACAGGGAACTAGCCCATACAATGAGCAGTTCTTC
TRBJ2-3	TRBV11-2	many	-	CASSLQIDTQYF	TGTGCCAGCAGCCTCCAGATTGATACGCAGTATTTT
TRBJ1-1	TRBV7-6	many	-	CASSAYRGNTEAFF	TGTGCCAGCAGCGCTTACCGCGGGAACACTGAAGCTTTCTTT
TRBJ2-7	TRBV7-9	-	TRBD2	CASSLAGLGLAGEGYEQYF	TGTGCCAGCAGCTTAGCGGGACTGGGACTAGCGGGAGAAGGGTACGAGCAGTACTTC
TRBJ2-1	TRBV5-1	-	-	CASSNGNEQFF	TGCGCCAGCTCCAACGGGAATGAGCAGTTCTTC
TRBJ2-5	TRBV6-1	few	-	CASSLSGYQETQYF	TGTGCCAGCAGTCTCAGCGGGTACCAAGAGACCCAGTACTTC
TRBJ1-5	TRBV6-5	few	-	CASHFGPTPRVNQPQHF	TGTGCCAGCCATTTCGGGCCGACGCCGCGGGTCAATCAGCCCCAGCATTTT
TRBJ2-7	TRBV11-3	many	TRBD1	CASSPGTGSDEQYF	TGTGCCAGCAGCCCCGGGACAGGGAGCGACGAGCAGTACTTC
TRBJ1-1	TRBV5-1	-	-	CASRRDLEAFF	TGCGCCAGTCGGCGGGACCTTGAAGCTTTCTTT
TRBJ2-1	TRBV14	-	-	CASSQDLASNEQFF	TGTGCCAGCAGCCAAGATTTGGCCTCTAATGAGCAGTTCTTC
TRBJ1-1	TRBV6-9	-	TRBD1	CASSYSTTGKNTEAFF	TGTGCCAGCAGTTATTCAACGACAGGGAAGAACACTGAAGCTTTCTTT
TRBJ2-5	TRBV28	few	TRBD2	CASSLHSSGRYQETQYF	TGTGCCAGCAGTTTACACTCGAGCGGGAGGTACCAAGAGACCCAGTACTTC
TRBJ1-2	TRBV3-1	few	-	CASSPRQNLYGYTF	TGTGCCAGCAGCCCGCGACAGAACCTCTATGGCTACACCTTC
TRBJ2-7	TRBV18	few	TRBD1	CASSPPDRVSYEQYF	TGTGCCAGCTCACCACCGGACAGGGTATCCTACGAGCAGTACTTC
TRBJ1-3	TRBV27	many	-	CASSLSGAGNTIYF	TGTGCCAGCAGTTTGTCAGGGGCTGGAAACACCATATATTTT
TRBJ1-2	TRBV6-2/TRBV6-3	-	-	CASSYSGAGLNGYTF	TGTGCCAGCAGTTACTCCGGGGCGGGCCTCAATGGCTACACCTTC
TRBJ2-7	TRBV19	-	-	CASSIGTPKFYEQYF	TGTGCCAGTAGTATTGGGACCCCTAAATTCTACGAGCAGTACTTC